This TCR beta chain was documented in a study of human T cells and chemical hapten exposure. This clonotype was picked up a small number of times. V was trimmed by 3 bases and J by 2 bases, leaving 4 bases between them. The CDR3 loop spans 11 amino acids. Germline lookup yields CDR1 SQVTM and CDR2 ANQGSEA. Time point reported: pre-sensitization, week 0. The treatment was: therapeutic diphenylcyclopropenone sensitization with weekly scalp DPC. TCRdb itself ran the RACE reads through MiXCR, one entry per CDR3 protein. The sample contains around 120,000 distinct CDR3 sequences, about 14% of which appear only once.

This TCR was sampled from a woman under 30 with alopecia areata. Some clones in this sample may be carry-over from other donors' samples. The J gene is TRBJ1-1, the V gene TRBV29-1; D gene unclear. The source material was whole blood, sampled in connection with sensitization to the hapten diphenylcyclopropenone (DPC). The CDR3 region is CSVETNTEAFF. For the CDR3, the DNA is TGCAGCGTTGAGACTAACACTGAAGCTTTCTTT.